The T cell receptor beta chain under discussion was sequenced for a study of a mutant IDH1 vaccine in newly diagnosed glioma. This clone showed up just a few times. Its antigen is not known. The sample's time point: week 35, safety follow-up. Mutant IDH1 20-mer peptide, at 300 ug, made up each vaccine dose, with topical imiquimod. Assay: immunoSEQ multiplex PCR; the TCRdb copy retains only in-frame clones and omits some. The sample records about 27,000 clones, 70% to 90% being singletons. Losses at the gene ends were 1 base for V and 6 bases for J; bases not matched to a gene: 1. Germline CDR1 and CDR2: LNHNV and YYDKDF (reference sequence). The CDR3 has 14 amino acids.

Specimen: PBMCs, collected from a glioma patient whose treatment included an IDH1 peptide vaccine. The sequence was obtained from a man aged 25 to 45 with glioma. This chain connects TRBV15 to TRBJ2-2, with 8 nucleotides matching TRBD1. Here the CDR3 DNA reads TGTGCCACCAGCAGAGCGACAGGGGCCGGGGAGCTGTTTTTT. Protein sequence: CATSRATGAGELFF.